This is a list of T cell receptor beta chains from one sample in a study of cytomegalovirus exposure and HLA in healthy donors. The table came from immunoSEQ multiplex PCR; TCRdb's copy has only in-frame clones and leaves some out. This table has around 130,000 clones, around three quarters appearing once. The sequencing input was PBMCs. These receptor sequences come from a woman between 45 and 60 years old in good health and CMV-seronegative. CDR3s include the opening cysteine and the closing phenylalanine or tryptophan. The order of the fields is clone size, D gene, V gene, J gene, CDR3 DNA, CDR3 protein. The D gene is left open where the match is weak. The size entry is marked missing in some rows and otherwise reads once, few, many or a size class.

>NA|NA|TRBV7-2|TRBJ2-2
TGTGCCAGCAGCAACAGGGTAGGCGGGGAGCTGTTTTTT
CASSNRVGGELFF
>once|NA|TRBV5-4|TRBJ1-3
TGTGCCAGCAGCTTGGCGTCAGGACAGGGAAACACCATATATTTT
CASSLASGQGNTIYF
>NA|TRBD1|TRBV7-9|TRBJ2-7
TGTGCCAGCAGCGCCAAGGACAGGAGAGAGCAGTACTTC
CASSAKDRREQYF
>few|TRBD2|TRBV5-4|TRBJ2-2
TGTGCCAGCAGCAGGACTAGCGGGAGTGGCACCGGGGAGCTGTTTTTT
CASSRTSGSGTGELFF
>NA|TRBD1|TRBV7-2|TRBJ1-2
TGTGCCAGCAGCGCAACCCCCGGGACAGGGTTCGCTAGTAACTATGGCTACACCTTC
CASSATPGTGFASNYGYTF
>NA|NA|TRBV6-5|TRBJ2-3
TGTGCCAGCAGGGCGGGTAGCACAGATACGCAGTATTTT
CASRAGSTDTQYF
>few|NA|TRBV30|TRBJ1-3
TGTGCCTGGACAGGCTCTGGAAACACCATATATTTT
CAWTGSGNTIYF
>NA|TRBD1|TRBV10-3|TRBJ1-2
TGTGCCATCAGTGGCTCGGGACAGAAAAACTATGGCTACACCTTC
CAISGSGQKNYGYTF
>NA|NA|TRBV7-9|TRBJ1-4
TGTGCCAGCAGCTTTGGGACCGGAGGGGTAAACGAAAAACTGTTTTTT
CASSFGTGGVNEKLFF
>few|TRBD2|TRBV28|TRBJ2-1
TGTGCCAGCAGTCTAGAGGGACTAGCGGATTACAGTGAGCAGTTCTTC
CASSLEGLADYSEQFF
>few|TRBD2|TRBV5-4|TRBJ2-4
TGTGCCAGCAGCTTGCCTCCGGCTAGCGGAGGGGTAAACATTCAGTACTTC
CASSLPPASGGVNIQYF
>few|NA|TRBV9|TRBJ2-1
TGTGCCAGCAGCCCCGGGACTCTCGGTGGGAATGAGCAGTTCTTC
CASSPGTLGGNEQFF
>NA|NA|TRBV6-5|TRBJ2-1
TGTGCCAGCAGTTACAGTCTAGGTATTTTTGAGCAGTTCTTC
CASSYSLGIFEQFF
>NA|NA|TRBV7-3|TRBJ1-1
TGTGCCAGCAGCTCTCACCCAGGGGAGGGGGCTGAAGCTTTCTTT
CASSSHPGEGAEAFF
>NA|NA|TRBV6-6|TRBJ2-2
TGTGCCAGCAGTTACTCCCAGTTGAACACCGGGGAGCTGTTTTTT
CASSYSQLNTGELFF
>once|NA|TRBV7-9|TRBJ2-1
TGTGCCAGCAGCCCCCCAAGGGGGAATCGAAATGAGCAGTTCTTC
CASSPPRGNRNEQFF